The 5 T cell receptor beta chains presented below share a single source sample, sequenced in a study of T cells in Graves' hyperthyroidism and ophthalmopathy. RNA transcripts yielded amplified TCR beta CDR3 regions. In the first-round RT-PCR of the TCR CDR3, the HTBI primer set was used. TCRdb passed the multiplex PCR reads through MiXCR, listing each CDR3 protein once. The table shows 450,000 to 550,000 distinct CDR3 sequences, with approximately 25% occurring only once. The material sequenced was blood. Receptors originate from a woman younger than 45 with Graves' ophthalmopathy.

This clonotype was counted at least ten times. The chain employs TRBV6-5 and TRBJ2-7; no definite D call. The CDR3 has 17 amino acids. Between the trimmed V and J ends, which lost 0 bases and 1 base, there was a span of 16 bases. Germline-derived CDR1 and CDR2 are MNHEY and SVGAGI. The CDR3 protein is CASSYSMARWLSYEQYF. The CDR3 coding sequence is TGTGCCAGCAGTTACTCGATGGCCCGTTGGCTGTCCTACGAGCAGTACTTC.

This clonotype was seen more than once but under ten times. The V gene is TRBV7-9, the J gene TRBJ2-6; D uncertain. Trimming removed 6 bases from V and 4 bases from J, with 7 bases in between. This CDR3 comprises 13 residues. Germline V CDR1 and CDR2: SEHNR, FQNEAQ (reference sequence). CDR3 amino acids: CASSHPGANVLTF. CDR3 DNA: TGTGCCAGCAGTCATCCCGGGGCCAACGTCCTGACTTTC.

This clonotype occurred a few times. The chain recombines TRBV10-3 with TRBJ2-7; 9 bases are shared with TRBD1. V lost 7 bases and J lost 5; bases outside the gene matches: 9. The CDR3 covers 14 residues. From germline, CDR1 is ENHRY and CDR2 SYGVKD. The CDR3 loop is CAIKWGQGVDEQYF. CDR3 bases: TGTGCCATCAAATGGGGACAGGGAGTCGACGAGCAGTACTTC.

This clonotype was seen a handful of times. The chain is built from TRBV18 and TRBJ1-1; D is undetermined. The V and J ends lost 3 bases and 6 bases respectively, with 14 bases between them. The CDR3 runs 14 residues. Germline lookup yields CDR1 KGHSH and CDR2 LQKENI. CDR3 sequence reads: CASSPAGRSAEAFF. CDR3 sequence (DNA): TGTGCCAGCTCACCGGCAGGCAGGTCCGCTGAAGCTTTCTTT.

This clonotype has a count of ten or more. One junction end disagrees with the germline gene, perhaps due to a read error. The rearrangement links TRBV9 to TRBJ1-1; the D gene is possibly TRBD1 (5 bases). The CDR3 covers 15 residues. Germline loops: CDR1 SGDLS, CDR2 YYNGEE. Here the CDR3 reads CASGVVGEMNTEAFF. CDR3 nucleotide sequence: TGTGCCAGCGGCGTAGTGGGGGAGATGAACACTGAAGCTTTCTTT.